One TCR beta chain is described in this entry. Its antigen is as yet unknown. Patients with a history of autoimmune disease or on systemic immunosuppression were excluded. Measured with immunoSEQ multiplex PCR; TCRdb has only the in-frame clones, and not every one. The profile covers 70,000 to 90,000 clones, with more than 90% appearing a single time and 0.37% taken by the ten largest. CDR1 is MDHEN and CDR2 is SYDVKM in the germline V gene. CDR3 length equals 16 residues. The trim removed 5 bases at V and 6 bases at J, leaving 11 bases unmatched. The data derive from a study of OX40 agonist ivuxolimab in advanced cancers. Points from the study as a whole: The study observed clonal expansion of CD4+ and CD8+ blood T cells by week 6 at 0.1 to 3.0 mg/kg.

The chain has TRBV28 and TRBJ2-3; 10 positions match TRBD2. The source material was CD4+ or CD8+ T cells sorted from blood, sampled in a trial of the OX40 agonist ivuxolimab. This clonotype originated in an adult with an advanced solid tumor such as melanoma, head and neck, liver or kidney cancer. CDR3 in amino acids: CASSTTPGLASDTQYF. The CDR3 coding sequence is TGTGCCAGCAGTACAACCCCGGGACTAGCGTCGGATACGCAGTATTTT.